Listed below are T cell receptor beta chains from one sample, sequenced in a study of shared clonotypes between healthy human individuals. This table comes from immunoSEQ multiplex PCR, and its TCRdb copy is limited to in-frame clones, with some not included. Here the sample spans about 320,000 clones, roughly 84% being singletons. The sample taken for sequencing was memory CD8+ T cells sorted from blood. The receptors here all came from a young man in good health. Both conserved end residues are part of each CDR3. Each record gives: D gene, CDR3 length, J gene, V gene, clone size, CDR3 DNA, CDR3 protein. The D gene is left open where the match is weak. Size values are once, few and many counts, or a class for expanded clones, and some rows have none.

>-|16|TRBJ1-6|TRBV15|-
TGTGCCACCAGCAGGGGGTGGGGCAGGGTTGACTCACCCCTCCACTTT
CATSRGWGRVDSPLHF
>TRBD1|17|TRBJ1-6|TRBV16|-
TGTGCCAGCAGCCAATCTACAGGGGGCTCCTATAATTCACCCCTCCACTTT
CASSQSTGGSYNSPLHF
>TRBD1|15|TRBJ2-7|TRBV11-2|once
TGTGCCAGCAGCTTAGGACAGGGGTTCTCCTACGAGCAGTACTTC
CASSLGQGFSYEQYF
>TRBD2|13|TRBJ2-7|TRBV7-9|-
TGTGCCAGCAGCTTCTCCGGGACTACCGAGCAGTACTTC
CASSFSGTTEQYF
>-|14|TRBJ1-2|TRBV4-1|-
TGCGCCAGCAGCCCCCCGGGCTCCAGGTATGGCTACACCTTC
CASSPPGSRYGYTF
>-|15|TRBJ2-7|TRBV27|-
TGTGCCAGCAGCCCAATCGACCGGAGCTCCTACGAGCAGTACTTC
CASSPIDRSSYEQYF
>TRBD1|16|TRBJ2-7|TRBV5-1|-
TGCGCCAGCAGCTTCCTGGTGGGGACAGGGGCCCACGAGCAGTACTTC
CASSFLVGTGAHEQYF
>-|13|TRBJ2-7|TRBV7-2|-
TGTGCCAGCAGCTTCTGGAGAACCTACGAGCAGTACTTC
CASSFWRTYEQYF
>-|13|TRBJ1-2|TRBV9|-
TGTGCCAGCAGCGCCACCCGTGGGGGACAAGAGACCTTC
CASSATRGGQETF
>TRBD1|14|TRBJ1-5|TRBV6-1|once
TGTGCCAGCAGTTTCGGGACAGGAGATCAGCCCCAGCATTTT
CASSFGTGDQPQHF
>-|13|TRBJ1-1|TRBV19|few
TGTGCCAGTAGTACGACTCCGAACACTGAAGCTTTCTTT
CASSTTPNTEAFF
>TRBD2|16|TRBJ2-5|TRBV10-1|once
TGCGCCAGCAGTGGTCTGAAACTAGCGGTCCAAGAGACCCAGTACTTC
CASSGLKLAVQETQYF
>TRBD1|15|TRBJ1-2|TRBV6-1|-
TGTGCCAGCTTCCCCGGACAGGGACGCGGCTATGGCTACACCTTC
CASFPGQGRGYGYTF
>-|12|TRBJ1-6|TRBV2|-
TGTGCCAGCAGAAACAGTAATTCACCCCTCCACTTT
CASRNSNSPLHF
>-|13|TRBJ1-2|TRBV7-9|-
TGTGCCAGCAGCACACAAGATAACTATGGCTACACCTTC
CASSTQDNYGYTF
>-|15|TRBJ2-7|TRBV2|-
TGTGCCAGCAGTGAAGAGGGGAGAACGACCTACGAGCAGTACTTC
CASSEEGRTTYEQYF
>-|13|TRBJ2-7|TRBV4-1|-
TGCGCCAGCAGCCAAGGACAGTTCTACGAGCAGTACTTC
CASSQGQFYEQYF
>-|12|TRBJ2-7|TRBV5-1|-
TGCGCCAGCAGCGTAGGACCTGAAGTGCAGTACTTC
CASSVGPEVQYF
>TRBD2|16|TRBJ2-1|TRBV5-1|-
TGCGCCAGCAGCTTCCCAAGTCGGGGGGATCCCAATGAGCAGTTCTTC
CASSFPSRGDPNEQFF
>-|15|TRBJ1-4|TRBV7-9|-
TGTGCCAGCAGCTTAGTCGTACCACTAGGTGAAAAACTGTTTTTT
CASSLVVPLGEKLFF
>TRBD2|16|TRBJ2-1|TRBV2|few
TGTGCCAGCAGTGAAGTGGGTAGCGGGGGCCTCAATGAGCAGTTCTTC
CASSEVGSGGLNEQFF
>TRBD2|16|TRBJ2-1|TRBV9|-
TGTGCCAGCAGCGGACCGGGACTAGCGGGGGGCAATGAGCAGTTCTTC
CASSGPGLAGGNEQFF
>-|15|TRBJ1-1|TRBV27|-
TGTGCCAGCAGTCCCGCCGGGCCGCCCAACACTGAAGCTTTCTTT
CASSPAGPPNTEAFF
>TRBD2|16|TRBJ2-5|TRBV27|-
TGTGCCAGCAGTCCGAGATCGGTTAGCGGGGAAGAGACCCAGTACTTC
CASSPRSVSGEETQYF
>-|13|TRBJ2-7|TRBV27|-
TGTGCCAGCAGTTTGGGCTTTTCCTACGAGCAGTACTTC
CASSLGFSYEQYF
>-|12|TRBJ2-2|TRBV7-9|-
TGTGCCAGCAGCCCCGGCCGCGGGGAGCTGTTTTTT
CASSPGRGELFF
>-|13|TRBJ2-7|TRBV19|-
TGTGCCAGTAGTATTGGACTGTTCTACGAGCAGTACTTC
CASSIGLFYEQYF
>TRBD2|15|TRBJ2-4|TRBV27|once
TGTGCCAGCAGTTTATCGATCGGGCTAGCGGGAATTCAGTACTTC
CASSLSIGLAGIQYF
>TRBD2|17|TRBJ2-1|TRBV6-1|-
TGTGCCAGCAGTGAAGACGCTAGCGGGAGCTCCTACAATGAGCAGTTCTTC
CASSEDASGSSYNEQFF
>TRBD2|16|TRBJ2-3|TRBV11-1|-
TGTGCCAGCAGCCGAAGAGCGGGGGGGCGCACAGATACGCAGTATTTT
CASSRRAGGRTDTQYF
>-|13|TRBJ2-7|TRBV5-1|-
TGCGCCAGCAGCTTAGTCGGGACCTACGAGCAGTACTTC
CASSLVGTYEQYF
>-|14|TRBJ2-1|TRBV12-5|-
TGTGCTAGTGGAGGGGAGACCCGCTACAATGAGCAGTTCTTC
CASGGETRYNEQFF
>-|14|TRBJ2-7|TRBV19|-
TGTGCCAGTAGTATAGGCGGGACAGTCTACGAGCAGTACTTC
CASSIGGTVYEQYF
>TRBD2|16|TRBJ2-7|TRBV7-9|-
TGTGCCAGCAGCTACCCCCCTAGCGGGAGGGCCCTTGAGCAGTACTTC
CASSYPPSGRALEQYF
>TRBD1|14|TRBJ2-7|TRBV5-8|few
TGTGCCAGCAGTCCCACAGGGGGTTACTACGAGCAGTACTTC
CASSPTGGYYEQYF
>-|12|TRBJ2-1|TRBV11-2|-
TGTGCCAGCAGCTATAACAGCGATGAGCAGTTCTTC
CASSYNSDEQFF
>-|13|TRBJ2-7|TRBV7-9|-
TGTGCCAGCAGCACGACCTTTGGGGTCGAGCAGTACTTC
CASSTTFGVEQYF
>-|13|TRBJ2-1|TRBV29-1|few
TGCAGCGTTGTTCCCGGAATACATAATGAGCAGTTCTTC
CSVVPGIHNEQFF
>-|12|TRBJ2-3|TRBV6-5|-
TGTGCCAGCAGCACCGATGGGGATACGCAGTATTTT
CASSTDGDTQYF
>-|12|TRBJ2-1|TRBV5-6|-
TGTGCCAGCAGCGGAGAGGGGGATGAGCAGTTCTTC
CASSGEGDEQFF
>-|13|TRBJ2-2|TRBV5-1|-
TGCGCCAGCAGCTTGGTTTACACCGGGGAGCTGTTTTTT
CASSLVYTGELFF
>TRBD1|16|TRBJ2-3|TRBV11-3|-
TGTGCCAGCAGTCGAACAGGGACAGGGGACACAGATACGCAGTATTTT
CASSRTGTGDTDTQYF
>TRBD1|14|TRBJ2-7|TRBV27|-
TGTGCCAGCAGTTTAATGGGACAGGGGGCCGAGCAGTACTTC
CASSLMGQGAEQYF
>TRBD2|15|TRBJ2-3|TRBV27|once
TGTGCCAGCACGCTAGCGGGAGGGCCGGTAGATACGCAGTATTTT
CASTLAGGPVDTQYF
>-|16|TRBJ1-1|TRBV28|-
TGTGCCAGCAGTTGGCCCCGGTACAGCGGACACACTGAAGCTTTCTTT
CASSWPRYSGHTEAFF
>-|16|TRBJ2-3|TRBV10-3|-
TGTGCCATCAGTGAGTCGATATGGGGTGAAATTGATACGCAGTATTTT
CAISESIWGEIDTQYF
>-|16|TRBJ2-7|TRBV7-9|-
TGTGCCAGCAGCCGCCGGAAGGGGCCCTACTCCTACGAGCAGTACTTC
CASSRRKGPYSYEQYF
>TRBD1|17|TRBJ2-7|TRBV27|-
TGTGCCAGCAGTTTATACGCTCGACAGGGGCCTCCCTACGAGCAGTACTTC
CASSLYARQGPPYEQYF
>TRBD2|17|TRBJ2-6|TRBV7-7|-
TGTGCTAGCAGCGCAGCGGGGGGCGCACTGGGGGCCAACGTCCTGACTTTC
CASSAAGGALGANVLTF